This T cell receptor beta chain was recovered during a study of blood T cell repertoires in COVID-19. The method was immunoSEQ multiplex PCR; TCRdb's version includes in-frame clones alone and lacks a portion of them. This table holds 90,000 or so clones, about 90% found once. The CDR3 sequence is 13 residues long. Trimming cost V 7 bases and J 4 bases; bases outside gene matches: 4. The V call is TRBV12-3 or TRBV12-4, the J call TRBJ1-1; TRBD1 aligns across 9 bases. Sample: peripheral blood. The clonotype originates from a human donor with active COVID-19. The donor label of this sample is uncertain. The CDR3 loop reads CASTLTGGTEAFF. The CDR3, as DNA: TGTGCCAGCACCTTGACAGGGGGCACTGAAGCTTTCTTT.